Presented here are 15 T cell receptor beta chains from one specimen sequenced in a study of blood T cell repertoires in COVID-19 (TCRdb year 2020). Library construction relied on the immunoSEQ multiplex PCR assay. TCRdb re-hosts the immuneACCESS table, in-frame sequences only. Its copies lack some clones; in the studies checked, an unresolved V gene accounts for under half of them, and the cause for the rest is not known. Within this sample are about 44,000 clones, with roughly 87% of them counted one time only. The ten largest clonotypes hold around 25% of the sample. Material: peripheral blood. The receptors come from a woman aged 80 or over in a cohort sampled during active or convalescent COVID-19.

The rearrangement uses TRBV9 and TRBJ2-7, with D hard to call. CDR3 length: 15 residues. V lost 4 bases and J lost 4, with 18 bases in between. Germline V CDR1 and CDR2: SGDLS, YYNGEE. CDR3 amino acids: CASSPRVGSAYEQYF. CDR3 coding DNA: TGTGCCAGCAGCCCCCGGGTTGGGTCGGCTTACGAGCAGTACTTC.

The chain is built from TRBV11-3 and TRBJ1-2; TRBD1 matches 7 bases. This CDR3 comprises 14 residues. Germline V lookup: CDR1 SGHNT, CDR2 YENEEA. Trimming removed 2 bases from V and 4 bases from J; junction bases left unmatched: 4. CDR3 protein: CASSLPGQVYGYTF. In DNA, the CDR3 is TGTGCCAGCAGCTTACCCGGACAGGTCTATGGCTACACCTTC.

The rearrangement joins TRBV10-3 to TRBJ2-5; maybe TRBD1 (5 bases). Per germline, CDR1 ENHRY and CDR2 SYGVKD. This CDR3 region has 13 residues. Between the trimmed V and J ends, which lost 10 bases and 2 bases, there was a span of 14 bases. The CDR3 here is CATTPDRQETQYF. As DNA, the CDR3 is TGTGCCACCACCCCCGACAGACAAGAGACCCAGTACTTC.

This clone appeared a few times. The chain recombines TRBV10-3 with TRBJ2-2; 8 bases fit TRBD1. The germline gives CDR1 ENHRY, CDR2 SYGVKD. The CDR3 sequence is 18 residues long. V shed 7 bases and J 0 bases; nucleotides not matched to a gene: 13. CDR3 residues: CAIKDPDREAANTGELFF. In nucleotides, the CDR3 is TGTGCCATCAAGGATCCGGACAGGGAGGCTGCGAACACCGGGGAGCTGTTTTTT.

The chain employs TRBV7-2 and TRBJ1-1; 8 nucleotides agree with TRBD1. V was clipped by 5 bases and J by 5 bases; unmatched bases: 10. Per the germline V gene, CDR1 is SGHTA and CDR2 is FQGNSA. The CDR3 has 15 amino acids. The CDR3 region is CASSPGVDRVTEAFF. CDR3 DNA: TGTGCCAGCAGCCCAGGGGTGGACAGGGTGACTGAAGCTTTCTTT.

This clone was found once. V gene TRBV18 combines with J gene TRBJ1-4; the match to TRBD1 covers 7 bases. The germline CDR1 and CDR2 sequences are KGHSH and LQKENI. After removal of 4 bases from V and 3 bases from J, the junction contained 5 bases not matched to a gene. This CDR3 spans 15 amino acids. Written as DNA, the CDR3 is TGTGCCAGCTCACTCCACAGGGGAGCTAATGAAAAACTGTTTTTT. Its translation is CASSLHRGANEKLFF.

This chain links TRBV7-2 with TRBJ2-5, with a possible D match to TRBD2 (6 bases). This CDR3 has 14 residues. Germline CDR1 and CDR2: SGHTA and FQGNSA. Between the trimmed V and J ends, which lost 2 bases and 5 bases, there was a span of 12 bases. Here the CDR3 DNA reads TGTGCCAGCAGCTTACCTAGCGCCCTGGAGACCCAGTACTTC. The encoded protein is CASSLPSALETQYF.

This chain joins TRBV5-1 and TRBJ1-1; D might be TRBD1 (6 bases). Per germline, CDR1 SGHRS and CDR2 YFSETQ. Trimming cost V 2 bases and J 4 bases, with 15 bases left between them. The CDR3 extends over 15 amino acids. The CDR3 region has the DNA TGCGCCAGCAGCTTTCAGGGGTACGGAGGCACTGAAGCTTTCTTT. It codes for CASSFQGYGGTEAFF.

The chain carries TRBV16 and TRBJ1-5; weak D call: TRBD1 (5 bases). The length of the CDR3 is 15 residues. Trimming stripped 2 bases from V and 2 bases from J, with 10 bases between. Germline V gene lookup returns CDR1 KGHSY and CDR2 FQNENV. The CDR3 region has the DNA TGTGCCAGCAGCCAACAGGGTGGAGGCAATCAGCCCCAGCATTTT. Amino acid sequence: CASSQQGGGNQPQHF.

The chain employs TRBV7-2 and TRBJ1-6; TRBD1 matches at 7 bases. In germline, CDR1 is SGHTA, CDR2 FQGNSA. The trim removed 8 bases at V and 13 bases at J, leaving 14 bases unmatched. This CDR3 region has 14 residues. The CDR3 is CASGYLTGSSPLHF. The CDR3 coding sequence is TGTGCCAGCGGTTACCTGACAGGGTCGTCGCCCCTCCACTTT.

V gene TRBV14 combines with J gene TRBJ2-3; 11 bases fit TRBD2. CDR1 is SGHDN, CDR2 FVKESK, per germline. CDR3 size: 16 residues. The V gene end was trimmed by 4 bases and the J gene end by 12 bases; junction bases not matched to a gene: 15. This CDR3 is CASSPGLAGGVFSQYF. In nucleotides, the CDR3 is TGTGCCAGCAGCCCGGGGCTAGCGGGGGGCGTGTTTTCCCAGTATTTT.

The chain joins TRBV5-1 to TRBJ2-2, with 10 bases that match TRBD1. This CDR3 is 17 amino acids long. V trimming: 2 bases; J trimming: 6 bases; junction bases outside the gene matches: 10. Germline V CDR1 and CDR2: SGHRS, YFSETQ. Written as DNA, the CDR3 is TGCGCCAGCAGCTTCGGCAGGACAGGGGGTCTCTCCGGGGAGCTGTTTTTT. It is translated as CASSFGRTGGLSGELFF.

The V call is TRBV4-3, the J call TRBJ1-2; 11 bases are shared with TRBD1. Trimming at V came to 2 bases and at J to 1 base, leaving 3 bases not matched to a gene. The V gene's germline CDR1 is LGHNA and CDR2 YSLEER. The CDR3 totals 16 residues. The CDR3 coding sequence is TGCGCCAGCAGCCAACGGACAGGGGGCAGTAACTATGGCTACACCTTC. Protein sequence: CASSQRTGGSNYGYTF.

V is TRBV30 and J is TRBJ2-2; 10 bases are shared with TRBD2. Trimming cost V 1 base and J 8 bases; bases outside gene matches: 4. Germline V gene lookup returns CDR1 GTSNPN and CDR2 SVGIG (reference sequence). This CDR3 is built from 14 residues. CDR3: CAWSALAGLGELFF. CDR3 nucleotide sequence: TGTGCCTGGAGTGCACTAGCGGGATTGGGGGAGCTGTTTTTT.

DNA for the CDR3: TGTGCCAGCAGTCTAAGCGGAAGCTCCTACAATGAGCAGTTCTTC. Translation: CASSLSGSSYNEQFF. The chain uses TRBV6-5 and TRBJ2-1; the D gene is possibly TRBD2 (5 bases). With 5 bases removed from V and 0 bases from J, the gap between germline ends came to 11 bases. Germline assignment: CDR1 MNHEY and CDR2 SVGAGI. The CDR3 contains 15 residues.